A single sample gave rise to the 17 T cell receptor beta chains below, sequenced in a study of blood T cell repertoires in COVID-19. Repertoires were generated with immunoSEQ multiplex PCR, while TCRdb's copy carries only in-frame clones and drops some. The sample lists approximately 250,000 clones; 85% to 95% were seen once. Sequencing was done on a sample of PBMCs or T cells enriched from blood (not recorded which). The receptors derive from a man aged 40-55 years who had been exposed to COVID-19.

Written as DNA, the CDR3 is TGTGCCAGCAGGAGGGAGTTGGATGGCTACACCTTC. This gives the protein CASRRELDGYTF. The chain uses TRBV12-3 or TRBV12-4 and TRBJ1-2; D unresolved. The CDR3 has 12 amino acids. The ends were cut back, 6 bases at V and 6 bases at J, with 11 bases in the middle.

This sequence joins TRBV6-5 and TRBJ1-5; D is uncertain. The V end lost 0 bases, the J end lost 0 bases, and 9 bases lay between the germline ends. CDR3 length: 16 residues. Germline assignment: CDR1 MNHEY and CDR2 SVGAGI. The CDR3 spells CASSYSSGISNQPQHF. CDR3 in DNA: TGTGCCAGCAGTTACTCGTCCGGGATTAGCAATCAGCCCCAGCATTTT.

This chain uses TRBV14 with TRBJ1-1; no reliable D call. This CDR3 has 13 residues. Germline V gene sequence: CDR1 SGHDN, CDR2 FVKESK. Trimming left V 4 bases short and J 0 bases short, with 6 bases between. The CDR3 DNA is TGTGCCAGCAGCCTTGCGTTGAACACTGAAGCTTTCTTT. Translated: CASSLALNTEAFF.

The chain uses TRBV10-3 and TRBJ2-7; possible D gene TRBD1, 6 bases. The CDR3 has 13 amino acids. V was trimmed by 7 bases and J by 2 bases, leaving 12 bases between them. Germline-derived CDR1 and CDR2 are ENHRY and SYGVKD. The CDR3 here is CAITGATAYEQYF. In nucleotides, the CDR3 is TGTGCCATCACAGGGGCCACCGCCTACGAGCAGTACTTC.

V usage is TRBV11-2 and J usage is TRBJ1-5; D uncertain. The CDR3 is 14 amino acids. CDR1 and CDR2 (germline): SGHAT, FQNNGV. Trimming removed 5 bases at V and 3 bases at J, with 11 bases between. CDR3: CASSVGRSNQPQHF. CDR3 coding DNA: TGTGCCAGCAGCGTCGGGAGGTCCAATCAGCCCCAGCATTTT.

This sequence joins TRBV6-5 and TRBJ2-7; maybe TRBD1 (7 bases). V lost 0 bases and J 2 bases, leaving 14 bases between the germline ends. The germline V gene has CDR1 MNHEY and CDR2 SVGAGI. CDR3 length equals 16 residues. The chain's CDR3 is CASSYSGGTAAYEQYF. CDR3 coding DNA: TGTGCCAGCAGTTACTCGGGCGGGACAGCTGCCTACGAGCAGTACTTC.

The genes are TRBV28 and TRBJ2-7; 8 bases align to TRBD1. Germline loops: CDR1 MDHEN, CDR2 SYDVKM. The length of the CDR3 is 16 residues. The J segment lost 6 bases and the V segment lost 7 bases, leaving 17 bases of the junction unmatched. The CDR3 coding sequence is TGTGCCAGCATCCCTTCCGTGGACAGGGTAGGGGGCGAGCAGTACTTC. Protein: CASIPSVDRVGGEQYF.

CDR3 residues: CASSGAGTGHSNQPQHF. The CDR3 nucleotides read TGTGCCAGCAGTGGCGCCGGGACAGGCCATAGCAATCAGCCCCAGCATTTT. This rearrangement joins TRBV6-1 to TRBJ1-5, with TRBD1 identical over 8 bases. V trimming: 4 bases; J trimming: 0 bases; junction bases outside the gene matches: 8. Germline V gives CDR1 MNHNS, CDR2 SASEGT. The CDR3 runs 17 residues.

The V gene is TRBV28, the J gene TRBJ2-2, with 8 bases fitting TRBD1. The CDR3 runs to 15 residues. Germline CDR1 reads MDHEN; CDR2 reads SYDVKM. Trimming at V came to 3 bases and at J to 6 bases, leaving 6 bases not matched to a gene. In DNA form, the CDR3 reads TGTGCCAGCAGTTTTGTCACAGGGGGGTCCGGGGAGCTGTTTTTT. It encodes CASSFVTGGSGELFF.

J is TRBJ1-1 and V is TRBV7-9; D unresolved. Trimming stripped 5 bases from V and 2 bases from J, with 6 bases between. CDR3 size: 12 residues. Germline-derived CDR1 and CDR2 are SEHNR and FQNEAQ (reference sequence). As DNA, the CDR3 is TGTGCCAGCAGCATAAAAAACACTGAAGCTTTCTTT. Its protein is CASSIKNTEAFF.

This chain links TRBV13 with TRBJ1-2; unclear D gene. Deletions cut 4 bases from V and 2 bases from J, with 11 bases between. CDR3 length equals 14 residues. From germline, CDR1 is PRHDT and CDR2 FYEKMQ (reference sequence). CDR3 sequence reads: CASSSSPSNYGYTF. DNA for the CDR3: TGTGCCAGCAGCTCCAGTCCTTCGAACTATGGCTACACCTTC.

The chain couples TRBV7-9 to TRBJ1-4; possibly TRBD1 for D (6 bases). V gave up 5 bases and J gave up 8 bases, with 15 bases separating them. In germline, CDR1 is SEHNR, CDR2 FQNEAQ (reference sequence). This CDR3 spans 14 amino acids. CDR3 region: CASSPDSTGEKLFF. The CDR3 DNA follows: TGTGCCAGCAGCCCCGACAGCACAGGGGAAAAACTGTTTTTT.

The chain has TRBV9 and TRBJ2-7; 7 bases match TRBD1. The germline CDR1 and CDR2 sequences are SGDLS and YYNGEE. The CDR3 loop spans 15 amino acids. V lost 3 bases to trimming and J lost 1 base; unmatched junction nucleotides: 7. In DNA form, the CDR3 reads TGTGCCAGCAGCGGCCGACAGGGCTTTTCCTACGAGCAGTACTTC. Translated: CASSGRQGFSYEQYF. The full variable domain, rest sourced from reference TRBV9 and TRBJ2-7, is DSGVTQTPKHLITATGQRVTLRCSPRSGDLSVYWYQQSLDQGLQFLIQYYNGEERAKGNILERFSAQQFPDLHSELNLSSLELGDSALYFCASSGRQGFSYEQYFGPGTRLTVT.

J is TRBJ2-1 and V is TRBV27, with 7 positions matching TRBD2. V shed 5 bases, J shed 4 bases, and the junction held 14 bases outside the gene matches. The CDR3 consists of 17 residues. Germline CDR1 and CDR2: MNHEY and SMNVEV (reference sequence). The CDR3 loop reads CASSPRRGVQKYNEQFF. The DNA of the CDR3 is TGTGCCAGCAGTCCGCGCCGGGGGGTACAGAAATACAATGAGCAGTTCTTC.

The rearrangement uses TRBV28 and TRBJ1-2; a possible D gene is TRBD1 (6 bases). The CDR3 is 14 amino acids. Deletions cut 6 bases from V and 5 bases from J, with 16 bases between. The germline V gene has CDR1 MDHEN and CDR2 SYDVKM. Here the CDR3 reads CASRYGQRGYGYTF. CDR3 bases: TGTGCCAGCAGATACGGACAGCGCGGATATGGCTACACCTTC.

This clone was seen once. DNA for the CDR3: TGCGCCAGCAGTCAAAACAGGGTTGGGGAGCAGTACTTC. It encodes CASSQNRVGEQYF. This chain links TRBV10-1 with TRBJ2-7; possible D gene TRBD1, 6 bases. The V and J ends lost 5 bases and 7 bases respectively, with 15 bases between them. The CDR3 contains 13 residues. Germline CDR1 WNHNN, CDR2 SYGVQD (reference sequence).

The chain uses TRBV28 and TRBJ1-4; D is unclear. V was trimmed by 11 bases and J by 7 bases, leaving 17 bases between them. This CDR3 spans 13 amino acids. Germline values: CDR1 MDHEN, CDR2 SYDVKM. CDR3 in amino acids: CACYAGRTEKLFF. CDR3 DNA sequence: TGTGCCTGCTACGCGGGTAGGACTGAAAAACTGTTTTTT. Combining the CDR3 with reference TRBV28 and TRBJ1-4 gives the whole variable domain DVKVTQSSRYLVKRTGEKVFLECVQDMDHENMFWYRQDPGLGLRLIYFSYDVKMKEKGDIPEGYSVSREKKERFSLILESASTNQTSMYLCACYAGRTEKLFFGSGTQLSVL.